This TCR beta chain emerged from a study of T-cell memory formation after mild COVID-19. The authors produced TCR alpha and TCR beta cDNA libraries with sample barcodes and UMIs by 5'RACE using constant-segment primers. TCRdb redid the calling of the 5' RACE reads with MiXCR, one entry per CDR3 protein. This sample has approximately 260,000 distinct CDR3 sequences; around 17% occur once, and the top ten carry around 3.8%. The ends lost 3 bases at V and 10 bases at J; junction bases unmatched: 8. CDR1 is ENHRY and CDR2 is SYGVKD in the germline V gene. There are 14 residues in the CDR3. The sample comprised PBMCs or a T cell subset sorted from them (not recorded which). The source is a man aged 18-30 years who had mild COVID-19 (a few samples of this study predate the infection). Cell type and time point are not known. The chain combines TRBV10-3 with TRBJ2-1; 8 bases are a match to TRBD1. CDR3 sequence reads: CAISDRVPGGEQFF. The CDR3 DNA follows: TGTGCCATCAGTGACAGGGTCCCAGGGGGCGAGCAGTTCTTC.